The 5 T cell receptor beta chains in this list originate from one sample, sequenced in a study of cytomegalovirus exposure and HLA in healthy donors. The PCR had 60 Vbeta and 13 Jbeta primers. Assay used: immunoSEQ multiplex PCR; TCRdb lists only in-frame clones, some missing. Among 120,000 or so clones, roughly 82% were seen once, and the ten largest hold less than 3.5%. Material: PBMCs. These receptors originate from a woman aged 40 to 50 in good health and CMV-seropositive.

This rearrangement joins TRBV29-1 to TRBJ2-7; 7 bases align to TRBD1. The CDR3 is 14 residues long. Per germline, CDR1 SQVTM and CDR2 ANQGSEA. After removal of 1 base from V and 2 bases from J, the junction contained 5 bases not matched to a gene. The CDR3 region has the DNA TGCAGCGTTGAAGCTAGGGACAGACCCTACGAGCAGTACTTC. It is translated as CSVEARDRPYEQYF.

The chain carries TRBV19 and TRBJ2-7, with 9 nucleotides matching TRBD1. Looked up from germline, CDR1 is LNHDA and CDR2 is SQIVND (reference sequence). The CDR3 has 14 amino acids. V gave up 7 bases and J gave up 3 bases; unmatched junction bases: 7. CDR3 amino acids: CASKPTGGGYEQYF. CDR3 nucleotides: TGTGCCAGTAAACCGACAGGGGGGGGCTACGAGCAGTACTTC.

This clone was seen more than once but under ten times. The CDR3 DNA follows: TGCGCCAGCAGCCAGTCGACAGGGGGCGCCACTGAAGCTTTCTTT. Its translation: CASSQSTGGATEAFF. The chain joins TRBV4-3 to TRBJ1-1, with TRBD1 identical over 10 bases. Germline V gene lookup returns CDR1 LGHNA and CDR2 YSLEER. This CDR3 has 15 residues. The ends lost 3 bases at V and 4 bases at J; junction bases unmatched: 5.

The rearrangement uses TRBV7-2 and TRBJ1-2; possibly TRBD1 for D (6 bases). Germline CDR1 and CDR2: SGHTA and FQGNSA. With 2 bases removed from V and 5 bases from J, the gap between germline ends came to 6 bases. This CDR3 contains 12 residues. This CDR3 is CASSLTGYGYTF. CDR3 coding DNA: TGTGCCAGCAGCTTAACAGGGTATGGCTACACCTTC.

This rearrangement joins TRBV7-9 to TRBJ1-2; no reliable D call. Germline-derived CDR1 and CDR2 are SEHNR and FQNEAQ (reference sequence). The V gene lost 6 bases and the J gene lost 6 bases, with 11 bases spanning the gap. This CDR3 is built from 12 residues. The CDR3: CASRSGWDGYTF. CDR3 nucleotides: TGTGCCAGCAGGTCGGGGTGGGATGGCTACACCTTC.